This TCR beta chain was recovered during a study of PD-1 blockade in classical Hodgkin lymphoma. General observations from the study: Patients who initiated nivolumab within 1 year of ASCT were excluded.

Comment on this clone: The antigen remains unidentified.

The assay was immunoSEQ multiplex PCR, and TCRdb's table has in-frame clones only and misses some. Of fewer than 70,000 clones in the sample, 88% are singletons; the top ten hold roughly 5.4%. Every one of the patients relapsed after autologous stem cell transplantation (brentuximab vedotin exposure was variable). The input for sequencing was peripheral blood mononuclear cells (PBMCs), taken before the second cycle of nivolumab. This receptor was taken from a human donor with classical Hodgkin lymphoma.

In nucleotides, the CDR3 is TGCGCCAGCAGCCCAACAGGTAGCAATCAGCCCCAGCATTTT. Amino acid sequence: CASSPTGSNQPQHF. The chain couples TRBV5-1 to TRBJ1-5; D may be TRBD1 (5 bases). The length of the CDR3 is 14 residues. Trimming took 4 bases from V and 0 from J, leaving 8 bases between them. The germline V gene has CDR1 SGHRS and CDR2 YFSETQ.